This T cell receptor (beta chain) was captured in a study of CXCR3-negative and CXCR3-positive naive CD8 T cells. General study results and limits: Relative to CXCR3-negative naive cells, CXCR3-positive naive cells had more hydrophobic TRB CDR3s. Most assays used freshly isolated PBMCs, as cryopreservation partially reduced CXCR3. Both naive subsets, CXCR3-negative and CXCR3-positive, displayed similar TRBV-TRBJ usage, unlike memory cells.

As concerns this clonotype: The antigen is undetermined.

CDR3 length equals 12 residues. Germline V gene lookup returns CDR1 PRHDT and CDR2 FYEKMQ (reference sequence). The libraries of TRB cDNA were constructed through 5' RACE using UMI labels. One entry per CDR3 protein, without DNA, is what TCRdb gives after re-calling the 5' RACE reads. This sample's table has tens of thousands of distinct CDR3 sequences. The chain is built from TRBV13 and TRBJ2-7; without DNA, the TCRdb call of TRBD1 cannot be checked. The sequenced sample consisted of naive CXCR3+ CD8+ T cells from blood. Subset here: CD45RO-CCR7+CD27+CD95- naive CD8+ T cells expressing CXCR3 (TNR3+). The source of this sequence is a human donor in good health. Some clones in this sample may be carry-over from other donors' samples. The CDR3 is CASSPDRTEQYF.